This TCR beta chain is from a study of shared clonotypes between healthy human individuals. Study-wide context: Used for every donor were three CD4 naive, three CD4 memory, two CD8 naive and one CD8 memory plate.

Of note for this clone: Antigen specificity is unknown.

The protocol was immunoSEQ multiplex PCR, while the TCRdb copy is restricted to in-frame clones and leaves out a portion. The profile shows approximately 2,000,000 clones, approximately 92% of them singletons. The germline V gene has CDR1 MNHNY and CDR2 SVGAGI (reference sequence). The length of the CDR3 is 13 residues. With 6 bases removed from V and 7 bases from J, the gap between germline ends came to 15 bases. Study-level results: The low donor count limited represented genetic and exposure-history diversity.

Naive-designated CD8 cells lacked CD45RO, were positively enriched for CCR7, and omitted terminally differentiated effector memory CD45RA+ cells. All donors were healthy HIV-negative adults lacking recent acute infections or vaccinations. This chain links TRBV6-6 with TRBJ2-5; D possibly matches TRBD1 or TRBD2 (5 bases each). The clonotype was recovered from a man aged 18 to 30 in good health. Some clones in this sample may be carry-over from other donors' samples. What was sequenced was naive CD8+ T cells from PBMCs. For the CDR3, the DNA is TGTGCCAGCAGCCGCACTCGTGGGGGGACCCAGTACTTC. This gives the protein CASSRTRGGTQYF.